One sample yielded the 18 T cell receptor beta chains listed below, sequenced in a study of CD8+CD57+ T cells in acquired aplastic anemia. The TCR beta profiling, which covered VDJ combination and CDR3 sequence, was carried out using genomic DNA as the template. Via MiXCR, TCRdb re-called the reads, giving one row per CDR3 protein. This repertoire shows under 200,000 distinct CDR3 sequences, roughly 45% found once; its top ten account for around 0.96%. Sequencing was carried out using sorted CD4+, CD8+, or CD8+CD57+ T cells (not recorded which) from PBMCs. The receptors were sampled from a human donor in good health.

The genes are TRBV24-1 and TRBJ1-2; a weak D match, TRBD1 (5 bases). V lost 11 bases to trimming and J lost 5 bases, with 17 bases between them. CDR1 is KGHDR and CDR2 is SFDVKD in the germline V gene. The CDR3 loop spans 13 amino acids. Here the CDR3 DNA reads TGTGCCATCGGGGTGGGGACGGATTATGGCTACACCTTC. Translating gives CAIGVGTDYGYTF.

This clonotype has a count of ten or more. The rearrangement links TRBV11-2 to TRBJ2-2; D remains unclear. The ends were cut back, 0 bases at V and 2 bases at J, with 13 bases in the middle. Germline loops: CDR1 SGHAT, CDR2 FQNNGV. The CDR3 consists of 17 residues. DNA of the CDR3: TGTGCCAGCAGCTTAGATCTGCAAGGCCTCAACACCGGGGAGCTGTTTTTT. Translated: CASSLDLQGLNTGELFF.

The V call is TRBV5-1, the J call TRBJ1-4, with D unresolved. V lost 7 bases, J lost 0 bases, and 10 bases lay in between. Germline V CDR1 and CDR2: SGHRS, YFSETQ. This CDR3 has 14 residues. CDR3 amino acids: CASRHTTTNEKLFF. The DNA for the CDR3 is TGCGCCAGCCGACACACGACAACTAATGAAAAACTGTTTTTT.

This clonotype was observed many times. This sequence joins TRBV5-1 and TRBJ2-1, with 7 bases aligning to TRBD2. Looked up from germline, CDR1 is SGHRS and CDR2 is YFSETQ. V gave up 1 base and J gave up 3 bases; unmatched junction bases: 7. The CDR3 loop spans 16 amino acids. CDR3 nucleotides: TGCGCCAGCAGCTTGTCGGTGCAGCGGGGCTACAATGAGCAGTTCTTC. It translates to CASSLSVQRGYNEQFF.

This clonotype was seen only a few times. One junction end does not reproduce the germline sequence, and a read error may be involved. In DNA, the CDR3 is TGTGCCGTCAGTGTAGACAGGGTTATCGGGGCTTTCTTT. Its protein product is CAVSVDRVIGAFF. The chain links TRBV10-3 to TRBJ1-1, with TRBD1 identical over 7 bases. The V gene's germline CDR1 is ENHRY and CDR2 SYGVKD. The CDR3 extends over 13 amino acids.

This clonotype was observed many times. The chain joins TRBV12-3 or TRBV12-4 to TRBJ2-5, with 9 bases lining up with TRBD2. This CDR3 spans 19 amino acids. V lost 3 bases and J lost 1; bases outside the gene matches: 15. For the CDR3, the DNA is TGTGCCAGCAGTTTGGGACTAGCACCTCAGAAATACCTCCAAGAGACCCAGTACTTC. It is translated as CASSLGLAPQKYLQETQYF.

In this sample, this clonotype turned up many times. Here the CDR3 reads CASSRTVSSYNEQFF. CDR3 nucleotides: TGTGCCAGCAGTAGGACTGTGAGCTCCTACAATGAGCAGTTCTTC. The rearrangement links TRBV5-6 to TRBJ2-1, with D possibly being TRBD2 (5 bases). The germline gives CDR1 SGHDT, CDR2 YYEEEE. There are 15 residues in the CDR3. The V and J ends lost 5 bases and 0 bases respectively, with 12 bases between them.

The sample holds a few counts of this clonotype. The CDR3 bases are TGTGCCAGCCTCTCAATGAACGGGAGGCAGGGACGCGAGCAGTTCTTC. The encoded protein is CASLSMNGRQGREQFF. The chain couples TRBV19 to TRBJ2-1, with 7 nucleotides matching TRBD2. Germline-derived CDR1 and CDR2 are LNHDA and SQIVND (reference sequence). CDR3 length: 16 amino acids. With 9 bases clipped from V and 10 bases from J, the junction kept 21 bases outside the gene matches.

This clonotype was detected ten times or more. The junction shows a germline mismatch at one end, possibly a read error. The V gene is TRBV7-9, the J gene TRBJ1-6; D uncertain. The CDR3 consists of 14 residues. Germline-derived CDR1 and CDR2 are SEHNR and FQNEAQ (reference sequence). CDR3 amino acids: CASSLDIYNSPLHF. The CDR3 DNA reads TGTGCCAGCAGTTTAGACATTTATAATTCACCCCTCCACTTT. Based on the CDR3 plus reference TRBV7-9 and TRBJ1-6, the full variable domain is DTGVSQNPRHKITKRGQNVTFRCDPISEHNRLYWYRQTLGQGPEFLTYFQNEAQLEKSRLLSDRFSAERPKGSFSTLEIQRTEQGDSAMYLCASSLDIYNSPLHFGNGTRLTVT.

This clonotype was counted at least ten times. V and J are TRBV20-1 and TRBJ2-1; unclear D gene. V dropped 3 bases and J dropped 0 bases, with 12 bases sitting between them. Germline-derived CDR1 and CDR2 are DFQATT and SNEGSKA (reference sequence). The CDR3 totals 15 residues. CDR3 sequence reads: CSASPGSSSYNEQFF. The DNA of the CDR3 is TGCAGTGCTAGCCCCGGCTCGAGCTCCTACAATGAGCAGTTCTTC.

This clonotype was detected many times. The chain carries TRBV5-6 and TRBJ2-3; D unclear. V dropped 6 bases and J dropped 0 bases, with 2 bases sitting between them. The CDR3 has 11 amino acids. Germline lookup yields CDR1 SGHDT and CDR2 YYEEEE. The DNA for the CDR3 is TGTGCCAGCAAGAGCACAGATACGCAGTATTTT. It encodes CASKSTDTQYF.

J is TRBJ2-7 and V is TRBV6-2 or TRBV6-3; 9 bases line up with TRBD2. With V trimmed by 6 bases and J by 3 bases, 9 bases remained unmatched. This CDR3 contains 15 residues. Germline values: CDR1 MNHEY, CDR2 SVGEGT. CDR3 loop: CASSSWTSANYEQYF. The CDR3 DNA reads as TGTGCCAGCAGCTCGTGGACTAGCGCGAACTACGAGCAGTACTTC.

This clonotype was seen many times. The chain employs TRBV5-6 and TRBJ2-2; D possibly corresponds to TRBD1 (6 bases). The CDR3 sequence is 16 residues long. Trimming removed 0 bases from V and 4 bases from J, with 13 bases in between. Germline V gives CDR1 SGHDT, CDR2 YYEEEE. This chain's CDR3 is CASSLGGTPSTGELFF. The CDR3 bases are TGTGCCAGCAGCTTGGGTGGGACACCTTCCACCGGGGAGCTGTTTTTT. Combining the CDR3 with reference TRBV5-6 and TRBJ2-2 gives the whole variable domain DAGVTQSPTHLIKTRGQQVTLRCSPKSGHDTVSWYQQALGQGPQFIFQYYEEEERQRGNFPDRFSGHQFPNYSSELNVNALLLGDSALYLCASSLGGTPSTGELFFGEGSRLTVL.

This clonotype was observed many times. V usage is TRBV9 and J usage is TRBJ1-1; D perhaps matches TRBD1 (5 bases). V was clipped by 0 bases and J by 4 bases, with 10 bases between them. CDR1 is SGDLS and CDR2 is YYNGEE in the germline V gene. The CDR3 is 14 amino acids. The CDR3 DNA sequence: TGTGCCAGCAGCGTAGCTTGGGGGGGCACTGAAGCTTTCTTT. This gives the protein CASSVAWGGTEAFF.

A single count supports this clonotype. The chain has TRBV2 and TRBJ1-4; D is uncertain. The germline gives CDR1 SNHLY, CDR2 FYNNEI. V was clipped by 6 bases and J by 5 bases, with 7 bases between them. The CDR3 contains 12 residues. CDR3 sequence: CASRGANEKLFF. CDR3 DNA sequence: TGTGCCAGCAGGGGTGCGAATGAAAAACTGTTTTTT. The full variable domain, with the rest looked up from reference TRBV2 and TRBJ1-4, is EPEVTQTPSHQVTQMGQEVILRCVPISNHLYFYWYRQILGQKVEFLVSFYNNEISEKSEIFDDQFSVERPDGSNFTLKIRSTKLEDSAMYFCASRGANEKLFFGSGTQLSVL.

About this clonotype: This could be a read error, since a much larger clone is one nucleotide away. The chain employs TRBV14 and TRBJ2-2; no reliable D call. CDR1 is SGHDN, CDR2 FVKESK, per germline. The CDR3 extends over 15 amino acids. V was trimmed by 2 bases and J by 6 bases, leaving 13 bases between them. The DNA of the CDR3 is TGTGCCAGCAGCCAATTCAGTCAAAACGCCGGGGAGCTGTTTTTT. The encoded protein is CASSQFSQNAGELFF.

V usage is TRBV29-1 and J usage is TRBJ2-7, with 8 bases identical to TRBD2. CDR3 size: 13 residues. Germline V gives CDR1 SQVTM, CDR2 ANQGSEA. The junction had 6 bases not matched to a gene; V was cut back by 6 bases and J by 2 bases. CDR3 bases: TGCAGCGTCGCAGCGGGGGCCCCCTACGAGCAGTACTTC. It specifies CSVAAGAPYEQYF.

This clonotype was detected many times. The CDR3 here is CASSNTDTQYF. CDR3 DNA: TGTGCCAGCTCGAACACAGATACGCAGTATTTT. The V gene is TRBV12-3 or TRBV12-4, the J gene TRBJ2-3; D gene ambiguous. V was pared by 8 bases and J by 2 bases, with 5 bases between. The CDR3 runs 11 residues.